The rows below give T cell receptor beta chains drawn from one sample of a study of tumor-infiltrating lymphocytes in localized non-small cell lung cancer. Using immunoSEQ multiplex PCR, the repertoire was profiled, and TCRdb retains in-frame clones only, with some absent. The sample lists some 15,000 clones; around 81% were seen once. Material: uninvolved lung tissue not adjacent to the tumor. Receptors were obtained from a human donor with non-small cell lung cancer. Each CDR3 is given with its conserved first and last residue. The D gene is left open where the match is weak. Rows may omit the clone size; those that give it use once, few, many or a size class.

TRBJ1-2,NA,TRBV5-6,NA,TGTGCCAGCAGCTCGACTTTTCAAAGGGACTATGGCTACACCTTC,CASSSTFQRDYGYTF
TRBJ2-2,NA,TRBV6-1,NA,TGTGCCAGCAGTGAATCGGGTACCGGGGAGCTGTTTTTT,CASSESGTGELFF
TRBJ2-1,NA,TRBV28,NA,TGTGCCAGCAGTTTAGAGTGGAGCTCCTACAATGAGCAGTTCTTC,CASSLEWSSYNEQFF
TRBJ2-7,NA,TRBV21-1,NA,TGTGCCAGCAGCAGACAATCACAGGGAGCGGGGTCGACCCTTCAAACCTACGAGCAGTACTTC,CASSRQSQGAGSTLQTYEQYF
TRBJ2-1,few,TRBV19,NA,TGTGCCAGTAGTATTACTTTCGGCTCCTACAATGAGCAGTTCTTC,CASSITFGSYNEQFF
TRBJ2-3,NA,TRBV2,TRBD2,TGTGCCAGCAGTGAGGGACTAGCCACAGATACGCAGTATTTT,CASSEGLATDTQYF
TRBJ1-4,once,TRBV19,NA,TGTGCCAGTGGGGGGTATGCTGAAAAACTGTTTTTT,CASGGYAEKLFF
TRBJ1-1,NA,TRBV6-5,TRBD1,TGTGCCAGCAGGGGAAGGACAGGGCTTGAAGCTTTCTTT,CASRGRTGLEAFF
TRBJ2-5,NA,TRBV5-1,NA,TGCGCCAGCAGCTTGATAGGGCAGGGGGGGGAGACCCAGTACTTC,CASSLIGQGGETQYF
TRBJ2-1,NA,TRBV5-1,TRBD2,TGCGCCAGCAGCTTGGCCGCAGATAGCGGGATGTACAATGAGCAGTTCTTC,CASSLAADSGMYNEQFF
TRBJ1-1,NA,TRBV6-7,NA,TGTGCCAGCAGCTCGGCGGCGGGACACTCGCTTATGAACACTGAAGCTTTCTTT,CASSSAAGHSLMNTEAFF
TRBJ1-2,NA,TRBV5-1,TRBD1,TGCGCCAGCAGCTTGGCCGGGACAGGGAACTATGGCTACACCTTC,CASSLAGTGNYGYTF
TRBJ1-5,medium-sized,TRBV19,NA,TGTGCCAGCGTCCGGGACGGTGGATTTAGCAATCAGCCCCAGCATTTT,CASVRDGGFSNQPQHF
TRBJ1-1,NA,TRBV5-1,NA,TGCGCCAGCAGCATGGGGACAAGCAACACTGAAGCTTTCTTT,CASSMGTSNTEAFF
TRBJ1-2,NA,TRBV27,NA,TGTGCCAGCAGTCAGACAGCTCTAGGGCACTATGGCTACACCTTC,CASSQTALGHYGYTF
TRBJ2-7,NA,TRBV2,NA,TGTGCCAGCAGAACTGACGTGAAAAGGGACGAGCAGTACTTC,CASRTDVKRDEQYF
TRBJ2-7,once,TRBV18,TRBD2,TGTGCCAGCTCCTCCTTGGGAAGCGGGAGGTCCTACGAGCAGTACTTC,CASSSLGSGRSYEQYF
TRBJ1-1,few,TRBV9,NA,TGTGCCAGCAGCGTAGATGGGGGCAGCATGAACACTGAAGCTTTCTTT,CASSVDGGSMNTEAFF
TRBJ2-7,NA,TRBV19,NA,TGTGCCAGTAGTATACAGGGACATCCTCTCTACGAGCAGTACTTC,CASSIQGHPLYEQYF
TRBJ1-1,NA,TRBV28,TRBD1,TGTGCCACCCACTTAACAGGGGCCCTCACTGAAGCTTTCTTT,CATHLTGALTEAFF
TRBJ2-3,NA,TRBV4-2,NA,TGTGCCAGCAGCCAAGGTCGGGGAAGCGCCACAGATACGCAGTATTTT,CASSQGRGSATDTQYF
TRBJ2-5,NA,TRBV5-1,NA,TGCGCCAGCAGCCCGGACGCTCTTTCCGAGACCCAGTACTTC,CASSPDALSETQYF
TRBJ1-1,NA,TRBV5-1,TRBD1,TGCGCCAGCAGCCCAACTGGGACAGGAAAAGAAGCTTTCTTT,CASSPTGTGKEAFF
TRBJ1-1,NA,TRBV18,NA,TGTGCCAGCTCACCGGTGGGCACTGAAGCTTTCTTT,CASSPVGTEAFF
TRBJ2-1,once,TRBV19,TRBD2,TGTGCCAGTCAGTTAGCGGGAGGCGATGAGCAGTTCTTC,CASQLAGGDEQFF
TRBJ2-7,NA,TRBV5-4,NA,TGTGCCAGCAGCTCGGCGACATCCTACGAGCAGTACTTC,CASSSATSYEQYF
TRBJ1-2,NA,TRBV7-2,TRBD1,TGTGCCAGCAGCTACGACAGGGGGAACGGCTACACCTTC,CASSYDRGNGYTF
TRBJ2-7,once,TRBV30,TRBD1,TGTGCCTGGAGTGCCCACCCCGGACAGGGTAAGGACGAGCAGTACTTC,CAWSAHPGQGKDEQYF
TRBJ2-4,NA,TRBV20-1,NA,TGCAGTGCGGACGCCCGGGACATTCAGTACTTC,CSADARDIQYF
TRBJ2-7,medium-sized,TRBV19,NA,TGTGCCAGTAGTATTCAAAGGGGCCCGCACGAGCAGTACTTC,CASSIQRGPHEQYF
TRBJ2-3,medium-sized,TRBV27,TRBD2,TGTGCCAGCAGTTTGGGGCTAGCGGGTAGCACAGATACGCAGTATTTT,CASSLGLAGSTDTQYF
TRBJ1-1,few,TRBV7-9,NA,TGTGCCAGCAGCTTAGATTGGGGAGCTTTCTTT,CASSLDWGAFF
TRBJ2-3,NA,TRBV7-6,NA,TGTGCCAGCAGCCCCAGGTCGGGGGGCGCGTTGGCAGATACGCAGTATTTT,CASSPRSGGALADTQYF
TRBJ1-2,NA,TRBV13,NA,TGTGCCAGCAGCCTATGGGCAGGGGACTATGGCTACACCTTC,CASSLWAGDYGYTF
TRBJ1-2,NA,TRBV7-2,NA,TGTGCCAGCAGCGCATCCGCAGGAAATCAGAACTATGGCTACACCTTC,CASSASAGNQNYGYTF
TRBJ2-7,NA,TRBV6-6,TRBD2,TGTGCCAGCTCGGAAGCGGGAGGGCCGGGCGAGCAGTACTTC,CASSEAGGPGEQYF
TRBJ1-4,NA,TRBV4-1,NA,TGCGCCAGCAGCCAAGATCCGTTCAAGAATGAAAAACTGTTTTTT,CASSQDPFKNEKLFF
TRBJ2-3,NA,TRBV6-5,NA,TGTGCCAGCAGTCTAACACCCTTCCCCACAGATACGCAGTATTTT,CASSLTPFPTDTQYF
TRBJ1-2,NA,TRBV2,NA,TGTGCCAGCGAGGGGGTAGGGTTTTATGGCTACACCTTC,CASEGVGFYGYTF
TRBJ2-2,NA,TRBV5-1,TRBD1,TGCGCCAGCAGCGGGGACAGGGCCTCCACCGGGGAGCTGTTTTTT,CASSGDRASTGELFF
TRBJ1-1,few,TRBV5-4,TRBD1,TGTGCCAGCAGCTTAAGGACAGGGTCCTTTGGGACTGAAGCTTTCTTT,CASSLRTGSFGTEAFF
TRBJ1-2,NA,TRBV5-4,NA,TGTGCCAGCAGCTCCTGGACCGGGGATGGTGGCTACACCTTC,CASSSWTGDGGYTF
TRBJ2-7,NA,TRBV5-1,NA,TGCGCCAGCAGTCGAGAGAGGTCCTACGAGCAGTACTTC,CASSRERSYEQYF
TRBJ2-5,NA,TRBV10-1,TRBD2,TGCGCCAGCAGTGAAGGACTAGCGGTGTACCAAGAGACCCAGTACTTC,CASSEGLAVYQETQYF
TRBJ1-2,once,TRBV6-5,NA,TGTGCCAGCAGTCCAATAGGGGGGAACTATGGCTACACCTTC,CASSPIGGNYGYTF
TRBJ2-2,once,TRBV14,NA,TGTGCCAGCAGCCCCAGCATTACCGGGGAGCTGTTTTTT,CASSPSITGELFF
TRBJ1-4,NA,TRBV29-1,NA,TGCAGCGCCTGGACAGCAACTAATGAAAAACTGTTTTTT,CSAWTATNEKLFF
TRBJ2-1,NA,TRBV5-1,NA,TGCGCCAGCAGCTTGGCCGCAGGGGCGAGTGAGCAGTTCTTC,CASSLAAGASEQFF
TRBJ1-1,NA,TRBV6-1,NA,TGTGCCAGCAGTGAAGAAGAGACAGGAGGGTCTGAAGCTTTCTTT,CASSEEETGGSEAFF
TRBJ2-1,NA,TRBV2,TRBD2,TGTGCCAGCAGGGGATTAGCGGGAGAAGCGGATGAGCAGTTCTTC,CASRGLAGEADEQFF
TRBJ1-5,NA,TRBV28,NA,TGTGCCAGCGGTGCGGGTAATCAGCCCCAGCATTTT,CASGAGNQPQHF
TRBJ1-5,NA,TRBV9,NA,TGTGCCAGCAGCGTAGGACAGTCGAATCAGCCCCAGCATTTT,CASSVGQSNQPQHF
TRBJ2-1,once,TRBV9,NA,TGTGCCAGCAGCGAGGGCCCCGGGGCCGGGGATAATGAGCAGTTCTTC,CASSEGPGAGDNEQFF
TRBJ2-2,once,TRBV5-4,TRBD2,TGTGCCAGCACCCGGGGACTAGCGGGAGATGCCGGGGAGCTGTTTTTT,CASTRGLAGDAGELFF
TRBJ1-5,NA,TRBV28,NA,TGTGCCAGCAGTTCCACAGGGTCGGGCAATCAGCCCCAGCATTTT,CASSSTGSGNQPQHF